This entry lists 9 T cell receptor beta chains sequenced from one sample in a study of blood T cell repertoires in COVID-19 (dated by TCRdb to 2018 to 2020). The library was prepared using the immunoSEQ multiplex PCR assay. What TCRdb holds here is the immuneACCESS table cut down to in-frame rearrangements. Part of the clones is not present; checked against another copy, under half of the missing clones reflect an unresolved V gene, and the others are unexplained. The sample contains a few hundred thousand clones, 85% to 90% of them found a single time. The ten largest clones add up to approximately 1.8% of the sample. Material for sequencing was PBMCs or T cells enriched from blood (not recorded which). Receptor source: a woman aged 40 to 50 who had recovered from COVID-19.

This clone occurred a few times. The genes are TRBV5-1 and TRBJ1-3; TRBD1 agrees at 8 bases. J gave up 2 bases and V 2 bases, and 12 bases lay outside the gene matches. The germline CDR1 and CDR2 sequences are SGHRS and YFSETQ. The CDR3 is 18 residues long. CDR3 sequence: CASSLGQGPGSAGNTIYF. CDR3 nucleotides: TGCGCCAGCAGCTTAGGACAGGGACCCGGCTCTGCTGGAAACACCATATATTTT.

The V call is TRBV6-5, the J call TRBJ1-6; possible D gene TRBD1, 6 bases. Germline-derived CDR1 and CDR2 are MNHEY and SVGAGI. The CDR3 loop spans 14 amino acids. Trimming shortened V by 6 bases and J by 7 bases, and 13 bases separated the two germline ends. In DNA, the CDR3 is TGTGCCAGCAGACGACAGGTAGAGAATTCACCCCTCCACTTT. This encodes CASRRQVENSPLHF.

CDR3 amino acids: CASSLGEGGYGYTF. In nucleotides, the CDR3 is TGTGCCAGCAGCCTCGGTGAGGGTGGCTATGGCTACACCTTC. This chain uses TRBV6-4 with TRBJ1-2, with unresolved D. CDR1 is MRHNA and CDR2 is SNTAGT in the germline V gene. Trimming took 6 bases from V and 4 from J, leaving 15 bases between them. This CDR3 has 14 residues.

The J gene is TRBJ2-3, the V gene TRBV3-1 (or the pseudogene TRBV3-2); D might be TRBD2 (6 bases). The CDR3 runs 16 residues. Per germline, CDR1 LGHDT and CDR2 YNNKEL (reference sequence). Trimming stripped 4 bases from V and 5 bases from J, with 19 bases between. Written as DNA, the CDR3 is TGTGCCAGCAGCCCCCTACGGGACTCAGGTGGAGATACGCAGTATTTT. Translating it yields CASSPLRDSGGDTQYF.

The chain recombines TRBV7-6 with TRBJ2-1, with 7 positions matching TRBD1. Germline lookup yields CDR1 SGHVS and CDR2 FNYEAQ. The CDR3 is made up of 17 amino acids. Germline trimming cut 2 bases from V and 1 base from J; bases unmatched to any gene: 8. The CDR3 DNA sequence: TGTGCCAGCAGCTTAAGAGGACAGGTAGATTCCTACAATGAGCAGTTCTTC. Protein sequence: CASSLRGQVDSYNEQFF.

The sample holds one count of this clone. This chain links TRBV7-6 with TRBJ2-7; 9 bases match TRBD1. This CDR3 spans 15 amino acids. Germline lookup yields CDR1 SGHVS and CDR2 FNYEAQ. V lost 5 bases and J lost 4; bases outside the gene matches: 9. The CDR3 spells CASSMRQGVRYEQYF. The CDR3 DNA sequence: TGTGCCAGCAGCATGAGACAGGGGGTGCGATACGAGCAGTACTTC.

This rearrangement joins TRBV6-5 to TRBJ2-2; perhaps TRBD2 as D (6 bases). This CDR3 has 13 amino acids. The germline V gene has CDR1 MNHEY and CDR2 SVGAGI. V was pared by 6 bases and J by 1 base, with 6 bases between. The CDR3 DNA sequence: TGTGCCAGCAGGCGGGAGAACACCGGGGAGCTGTTTTTT. Amino acids: CASRRENTGELFF.

CDR3 protein: CASSLGTSGPPSSYEQYF. CDR3 sequence (DNA): TGTGCCAGCAGCTTAGGGACTAGCGGGCCACCCTCTAGCTACGAGCAGTACTTC. The gene calls are TRBV7-9 and TRBJ2-7; 11 positions agree with TRBD2. The length of the CDR3 is 18 residues. V lost 1 base, J lost 3 bases, and 11 bases stayed unmatched. CDR1 is SEHNR and CDR2 is FQNEAQ in the germline V gene (reference sequence).

This clone was recorded once. The genes are TRBV3-1 (or the pseudogene TRBV3-2) and TRBJ2-7; 8 bases are shared with TRBD1. The ends lost 4 bases at V and 4 bases at J; junction bases unmatched: 6. Germline loops: CDR1 LGHDT, CDR2 YNNKEL (reference sequence). This CDR3 spans 14 amino acids. As DNA, the CDR3 is TGTGCCAGCAGCCCTACTCAGGGGGCGTACGAGCAGTACTTC. This translates into CASSPTQGAYEQYF.